This TCR beta chain comes out of a study of blood T cell repertoires in COVID-19. Across the study: Sample material is recorded as cDNA or gDNA derived from T cells, B-cell-depleted T cells, or PBMCs.

The germline CDR1 and CDR2 sequences are SGDLS and YYNGEE. Germline trimming cut 6 bases from V and 2 bases from J; bases unmatched to any gene: 7. This CDR3 region has 17 residues. Authors' analysis steps: Reference gene primer amplification yielded estimated nucleated cell counts. The method was immunoSEQ multiplex PCR; TCRdb's version includes in-frame clones alone and lacks a portion of them. V, J and clone size are taken as reported in that table, and D and trimming were inferred from the DNA itself. The table includes approximately 62,000 clones, about 90% detected once. Input material: peripheral blood. The TCR originated in a man aged 60 to 69 with acute or convalescent COVID-19. The chain recombines TRBV9 with TRBJ2-6; 11 bases are shared with TRBD2. The CDR3 protein is CASTGTSGSTGANVLTF. The CDR3 DNA reads as TGTGCCAGCACAGGGACTAGCGGATCGACTGGGGCCAACGTCCTGACTTTC.